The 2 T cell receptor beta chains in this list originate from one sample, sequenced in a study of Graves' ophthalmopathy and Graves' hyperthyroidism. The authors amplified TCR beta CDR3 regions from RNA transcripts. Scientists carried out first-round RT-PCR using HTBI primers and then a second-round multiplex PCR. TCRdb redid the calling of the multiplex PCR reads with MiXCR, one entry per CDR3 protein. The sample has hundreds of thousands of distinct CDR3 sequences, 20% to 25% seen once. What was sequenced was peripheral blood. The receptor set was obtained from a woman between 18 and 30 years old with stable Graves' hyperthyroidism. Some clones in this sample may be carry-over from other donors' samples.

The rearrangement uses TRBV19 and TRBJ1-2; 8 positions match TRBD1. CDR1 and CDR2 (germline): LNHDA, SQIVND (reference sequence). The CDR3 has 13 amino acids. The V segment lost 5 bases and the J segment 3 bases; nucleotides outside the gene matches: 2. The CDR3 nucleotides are TGTGCCAGTAGTGCGACAGGGGACTATGGCTACACCTTC. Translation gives CASSATGDYGYTF.

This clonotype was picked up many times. CDR3 sequence: CASIFRGRAFF. CDR3 nucleotides: TGTGCCAGCATCTTCCGGGGTCGGGCTTTCTTT. The chain is built from TRBV28 and TRBJ1-1, with no clear D. V was shortened by 7 bases and J by 11 bases, with 14 bases between the two germline ends. The CDR3 has 11 residues. Per germline, CDR1 MDHEN and CDR2 SYDVKM. Drawing the rest from reference TRBV28 and TRBJ1-1, the complete variable domain is DVKVTQSSRYLVKRTGEKVFLECVQDMDHENMFWYRQDPGLGLRLIYFSYDVKMKEKGDIPEGYSVSREKKERFSLILESASTNQTSMYLCASIFRGRAFFGQGTRLTVV.